This entry lists 16 T cell receptor beta chains sequenced from one sample in a study of cytomegalovirus exposure and HLA in healthy donors. The PCR employed 60 Vbeta primers together with 13 Jbeta primers. Clones were read by immunoSEQ multiplex PCR, and TCRdb kept only the in-frame ones, dropping some. The table lists about 140,000 clones, around 80% of them singletons. Specimen: PBMCs. These receptors all stem from a man aged 25 to 40 in good health and CMV-seronegative.

The table lists this clone with a few counts. The V and J genes are TRBV5-1 and TRBJ2-3; 7 bases are a match to TRBD1. With V trimmed by 3 bases and J by 2 bases, 6 bases remained unmatched. This CDR3 contains 15 residues. In germline, CDR1 is SGHRS, CDR2 YFSETQ. CDR3 nucleotides: TGCGCCAGCAGCTCCACCGGGACAGCCACAGATACGCAGTATTTT. Protein product: CASSSTGTATDTQYF.

Only a few counts were recorded for this clone. The chain joins TRBV18 to TRBJ2-1, with D uncertain. CDR3 length equals 14 residues. With 1 base removed from V and 3 bases from J, the gap between germline ends came to 7 bases. Germline V gene sequence: CDR1 KGHSH, CDR2 LQKENI. The CDR3 coding sequence is TGTGCCAGCTCACCACGAGCCGGCTACAATGAGCAGTTCTTC. This codes for CASSPRAGYNEQFF. Combining the CDR3 with reference TRBV18 and TRBJ2-1 gives the whole variable domain NAGVMQNPRHLVRRRGQEARLRCSPMKGHSHVYWYRQLPEEGLKFMVYLQKENIIDESGMPKERFSAEFPKEGPSILRIQQVVRGDSAAYFCASSPRAGYNEQFFGPGTRLTVL.

The chain couples TRBV5-1 to TRBJ2-5; 7 bases are shared with TRBD2. The end of the DNA aligns better with TRBJ2-7, so the J call may be wrong. The CDR3 covers 14 residues. Germline V gene lookup returns CDR1 SGHRS and CDR2 YFSETQ. CDR3 sequence reads: CASSLDGGGYEQYF. The CDR3 coding sequence is TGCGCCAGCAGCTTGGATGGGGGGGGGTACGAGCAGTACTTC.

V gene TRBV27 combines with J gene TRBJ2-1; 8 bases agree with TRBD1. The germline V gene has CDR1 MNHEY and CDR2 SMNVEV (reference sequence). There are 15 residues in the CDR3. V was pared by 6 bases and J by 3 bases, with 7 bases of the junction left unmatched. The CDR3 here is CASSFIGTGYNEQFF. The CDR3, as DNA: TGTGCCAGCAGCTTCATAGGGACAGGCTACAATGAGCAGTTCTTC.

This chain connects TRBV5-6 to TRBJ2-7; D is perhaps TRBD1 (7 bases). Germline V gene lookup returns CDR1 SGHDT and CDR2 YYEEEE. The V end was cut by 2 bases, the J end by 4 bases, with 19 bases between. The length of the CDR3 is 16 residues. CDR3 DNA: TGTGCCAGCAGCTTCGGAGGGGACAGTATCCTTTACGAGCAGTACTTC. It codes for CASSFGGDSILYEQYF.

This clone was found once. V and J are TRBV7-9 and TRBJ2-2, with a weak D call TRBD2 (6 bases). V was cut by 0 bases and J by 0 bases, with 8 bases left in between. CDR3 length: 16 residues. CDR1 is SEHNR and CDR2 is FQNEAQ in the germline V gene (reference sequence). CDR3: CASSLAGTSNTGELFF. CDR3 nucleotides: TGTGCCAGCAGCTTAGCTGGGACTTCGAACACCGGGGAGCTGTTTTTT.

This rearrangement joins TRBV5-1 to TRBJ2-3; D is possibly TRBD2 (6 bases). Germline loops: CDR1 SGHRS, CDR2 YFSETQ. Trimming removed 5 bases at V and 0 bases at J, with 10 bases between. CDR3 length: 14 residues. The CDR3 reads CASRRDFSTDTQYF. The CDR3 DNA sequence: TGCGCCAGCAGAAGGGACTTTAGCACAGATACGCAGTATTTT.

V is TRBV4-2 and J is TRBJ2-7; 10 nucleotides line up with TRBD1. The length of the CDR3 is 15 residues. Trimming cost V 1 base and J 4 bases; bases outside gene matches: 4. Per germline, CDR1 LGHNA and CDR2 YNFKEQ. In DNA form, the CDR3 reads TGTGCCAGCAGCCAAGCGACAGGGGGCTTATACGAGCAGTACTTC. This encodes CASSQATGGLYEQYF.

This clone was detected only a few times. This chain joins TRBV7-9 and TRBJ2-1, with 7 bases fitting TRBD1. Germline trimming cut 5 bases from V and 7 bases from J; bases unmatched to any gene: 8. The CDR3 totals 14 residues. Germline CDR1 reads SEHNR; CDR2 reads FQNEAQ (reference sequence). CDR3 bases: TGTGCCAGCAGCCAGAGACAGGGTAGGAATGAGCAGTTCTTC. It codes for CASSQRQGRNEQFF.

The chain links TRBV6-1 to TRBJ2-3; the D is unclear. CDR1 is MNHNS and CDR2 is SASEGT in the germline V gene. The V end lost 6 bases, the J end lost 5 bases, and 9 bases lay between the germline ends. The CDR3 covers 12 residues. This chain's CDR3 is CASSHNKDTQYF. The CDR3 region has the DNA TGTGCCAGCAGCCACAACAAAGATACGCAGTATTTT.

The chain is built from TRBV28 and TRBJ2-7; 7 nucleotides agree with TRBD2. Germline V CDR1 and CDR2: MDHEN, SYDVKM. CDR3 size: 13 residues. CDR3 coding DNA: TGTGCTTCTAATACTCCTAGCGGCCCAGAGCAGTACTTC. It codes for CASNTPSGPEQYF.

The chain combines TRBV6-6 with TRBJ1-5, with D possibly TRBD1 on 6 matching bases. V was shortened by 5 bases and J by 5 bases, with 7 bases between the two germline ends. The CDR3 has 12 residues. In germline, CDR1 is MNHNY, CDR2 SVGAGI (reference sequence). The CDR3 DNA reads TGTGCCAGCAGTCGACAGGATCAGCCCCAGCATTTT. Its protein is CASSRQDQPQHF.

The chain has TRBV28 and TRBJ1-1; no reliable D call. Germline V CDR1 and CDR2: MDHEN, SYDVKM. The CDR3 contains 16 residues. Trimming took off 1 base at V and 7 bases at J, with 19 bases between the two ends. CDR3 protein: CASSLFGAGTAREAFF. The CDR3 nucleotides read TGTGCCAGCAGTTTATTTGGCGCGGGAACAGCCCGTGAAGCTTTCTTT.

The chain recombines TRBV10-3 with TRBJ2-7, with D maybe TRBD2 (5 bases). CDR1 and CDR2 from the germline V gene are ENHRY and SYGVKD. CDR3 size: 12 residues. Trimming took off 0 bases at V and 10 bases at J, with 10 bases between the two ends. The CDR3 nucleotides read TGTGCCATCAGTGAGTCCCGAGGGTCCCAGTACTTC. This codes for CAISESRGSQYF.

The chain has TRBV6-5 and TRBJ2-7; TRBD2 matches 13 bases. The CDR3 length is 14 residues. With 6 bases clipped from V and 3 bases from J, the junction kept 2 bases outside the gene matches. CDR1 MNHEY and CDR2 SVGAGI come from the germline V gene. CDR3 amino acids: CASRTSGRIYEQYF. DNA for the CDR3: TGTGCCAGCAGGACTAGCGGGAGGATCTACGAGCAGTACTTC.

This clone has a handful of counts. The chain recombines TRBV2 with TRBJ1-4, with TRBD1 as a possible D gene (5 bases). CDR1 is SNHLY, CDR2 FYNNEI, per germline. CDR3 length: 14 residues. Deletions cut 4 bases from V and 8 bases from J, with 14 bases between. The CDR3 coding sequence is TGTGCCAGCAGTGGCGAAGGGGCCGGGGAAAAACTGTTTTTT. Protein: CASSGEGAGEKLFF.